This TCR beta chain was identified during a study of cytomegalovirus exposure and HLA in healthy donors. Looked up from germline, CDR1 is SNHLY and CDR2 is FYNNEI. This CDR3 contains 16 residues. V lost 5 bases and J lost 3; bases outside the gene matches: 13. PCR employed 60 Vbeta and 13 Jbeta primers. Libraries were prepared by immunoSEQ multiplex PCR; TCRdb keeps only in-frame clonotypes and omits some of them. The sample holds some 170,000 clones, 80% to 90% seen once. Only a few counts were recorded for this clone. The TCR comes from a woman younger than 45 in good health and CMV-seropositive. The V gene is TRBV2, the J gene TRBJ2-7; 7 positions match TRBD1. The sequenced sample was PBMCs. As DNA, the CDR3 is TGTGCCAGCAGTCCGGGACAGATTCTTTGGAGCTACGAGCAGTACTTC. It yields the protein CASSPGQILWSYEQYF.